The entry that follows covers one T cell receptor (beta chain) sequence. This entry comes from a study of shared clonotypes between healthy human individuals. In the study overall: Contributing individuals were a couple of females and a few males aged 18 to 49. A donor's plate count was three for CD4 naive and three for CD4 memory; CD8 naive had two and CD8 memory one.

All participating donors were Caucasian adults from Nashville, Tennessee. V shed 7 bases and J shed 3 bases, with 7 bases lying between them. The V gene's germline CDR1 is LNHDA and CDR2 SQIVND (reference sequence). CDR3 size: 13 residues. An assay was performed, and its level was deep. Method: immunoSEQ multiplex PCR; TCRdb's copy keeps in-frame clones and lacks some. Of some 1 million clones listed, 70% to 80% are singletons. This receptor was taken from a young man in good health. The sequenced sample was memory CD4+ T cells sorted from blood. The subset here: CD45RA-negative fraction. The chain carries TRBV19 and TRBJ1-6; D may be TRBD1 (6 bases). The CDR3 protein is CASKGVYNSPLHF. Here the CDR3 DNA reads TGTGCCAGTAAGGGGGTCTATAATTCACCCCTCCACTTT.